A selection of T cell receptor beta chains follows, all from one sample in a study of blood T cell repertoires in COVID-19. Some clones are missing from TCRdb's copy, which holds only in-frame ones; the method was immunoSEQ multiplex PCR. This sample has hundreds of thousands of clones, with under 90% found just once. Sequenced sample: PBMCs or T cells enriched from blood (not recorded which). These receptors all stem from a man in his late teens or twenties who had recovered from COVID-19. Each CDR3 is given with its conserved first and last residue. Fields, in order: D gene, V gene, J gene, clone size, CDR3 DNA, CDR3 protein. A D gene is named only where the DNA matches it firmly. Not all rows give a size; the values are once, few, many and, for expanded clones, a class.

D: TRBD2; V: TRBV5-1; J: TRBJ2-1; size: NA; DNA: TGCGCCAGCAGCCTCCGACTAGCGGGAGTCCATGAGCAGTTCTTC; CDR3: CASSLRLAGVHEQFF
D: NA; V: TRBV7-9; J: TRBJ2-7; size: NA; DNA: TGTGCCAGCAGCGTCGACACGACCTACGAGCAGTACTTC; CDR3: CASSVDTTYEQYF
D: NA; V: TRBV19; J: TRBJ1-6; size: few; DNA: TGTGCCAGTAACAGGGTTTTAAATTCACCCCTCCACTTT; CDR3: CASNRVLNSPLHF
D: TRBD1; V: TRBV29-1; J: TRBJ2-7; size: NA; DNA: TGCAGCGTCCTAGGACAGGAAGACTCCTACGAGCAGTACTTC; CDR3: CSVLGQEDSYEQYF
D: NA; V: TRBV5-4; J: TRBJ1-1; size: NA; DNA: TGTGCCAGCAGCTGGGCAGGGTCCACTGAAGCTTTCTTT; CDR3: CASSWAGSTEAFF
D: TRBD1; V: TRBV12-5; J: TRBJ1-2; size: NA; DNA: TGTGCTAGTGGTTTGGACAGGGGGATCTATGGCTACACCTTC; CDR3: CASGLDRGIYGYTF
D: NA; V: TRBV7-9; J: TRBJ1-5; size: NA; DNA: TGTGCCAGTAGCCAACTTGGGCCCCAGCATTTT; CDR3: CASSQLGPQHF
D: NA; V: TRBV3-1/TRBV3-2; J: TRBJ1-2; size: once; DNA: TGTGCCAGCAGCCAAGAGGCATTCGCTCAGTATGGCTACACCTTC; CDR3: CASSQEAFAQYGYTF
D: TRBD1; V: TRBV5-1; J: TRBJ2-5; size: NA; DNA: TGCGCCAGCAGCTTGGGATCCCCCAGGGGGCCGGGAGAGACCCAGTACTTC; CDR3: CASSLGSPRGPGETQYF
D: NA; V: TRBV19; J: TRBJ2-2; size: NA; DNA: TGTGCCAGTTCGAGGATCACCGGGGAGCTGTTTTTT; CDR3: CASSRITGELFF
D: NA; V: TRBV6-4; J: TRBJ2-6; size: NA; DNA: TGTGCCAGCAGTGACTCGGGCAACTCTGGGGCCAACGTCCTGACTTTC; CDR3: CASSDSGNSGANVLTF
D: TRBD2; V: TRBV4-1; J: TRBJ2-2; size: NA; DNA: TGCGCCAGCAGCCAATTAGGACTAGCGGGGAACACCGGGGAGCTGTTTTTT; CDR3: CASSQLGLAGNTGELFF
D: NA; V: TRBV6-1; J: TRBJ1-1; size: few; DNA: TGTGCCAGCAGTGAAGGCGTAGGGGAGGTCACTGAAGCTTTCTTT; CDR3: CASSEGVGEVTEAFF
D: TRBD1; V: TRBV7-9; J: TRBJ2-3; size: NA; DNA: TGTGCCAGCAGCGTTACAGGGGGTGGCACAGATACGCAGTATTTT; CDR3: CASSVTGGGTDTQYF
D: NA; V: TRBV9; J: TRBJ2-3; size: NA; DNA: TGTGCCAGCACCCAAAATTCCAGGAAAGCAGATACGCAGTATTTT; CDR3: CASTQNSRKADTQYF
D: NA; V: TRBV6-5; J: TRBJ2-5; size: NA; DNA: TGTGCCAGCAGTTATCTGGGACTGAGGGAAGAGACCCAGTACTTC; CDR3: CASSYLGLREETQYF
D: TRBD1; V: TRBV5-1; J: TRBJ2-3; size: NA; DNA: TGCGCCAGCAGCTGGGGACAGGGAGGGACAGATACGCAGTATTTT; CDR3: CASSWGQGGTDTQYF
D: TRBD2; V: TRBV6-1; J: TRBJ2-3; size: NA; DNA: TGTGCCAGCAGTGGCCGGACTAGCGGGAGAATGAGAGATACGCAGTATTTT; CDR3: CASSGRTSGRMRDTQYF
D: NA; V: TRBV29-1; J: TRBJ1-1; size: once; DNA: TGCAGCGTGAGAGCTATGAACACTGAAGCTTTCTTT; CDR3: CSVRAMNTEAFF
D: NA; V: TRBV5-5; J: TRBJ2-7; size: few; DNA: TGTGCCAGCAGCCAATCGCGGGGAGGCCAGACCTACGAGCAGTACTTC; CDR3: CASSQSRGGQTYEQYF
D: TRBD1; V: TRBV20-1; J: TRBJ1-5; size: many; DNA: TGCAGTGCTAGTTACGGGACAGGAGGAAATCAGCCCCAGCATTTT; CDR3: CSASYGTGGNQPQHF
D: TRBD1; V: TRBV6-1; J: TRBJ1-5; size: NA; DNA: TGTGCCAGCAGTGACAGGGGGTTAAATCAGCCCCAGCATTTT; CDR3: CASSDRGLNQPQHF
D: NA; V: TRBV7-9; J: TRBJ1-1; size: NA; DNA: TGTGCCAGCAGCTCGTACACTGAAGCTTTCTTT; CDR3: CASSSYTEAFF
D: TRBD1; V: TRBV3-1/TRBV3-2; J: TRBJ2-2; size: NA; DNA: TGTGCCAGCAGCCAACTGGGACAGTCCACCGGGGAGCTGTTTTTT; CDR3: CASSQLGQSTGELFF
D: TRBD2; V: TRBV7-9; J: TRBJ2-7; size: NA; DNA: TGTGCCAGCAGCTCCCCTCGGCGGGCGGGAGTAGCCTACGAGCAGTACTTC; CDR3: CASSSPRRAGVAYEQYF
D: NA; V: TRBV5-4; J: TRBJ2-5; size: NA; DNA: TGTGCCAGCAGCTTGGGACTGGAGGGGACCCAGTACTTC; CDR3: CASSLGLEGTQYF
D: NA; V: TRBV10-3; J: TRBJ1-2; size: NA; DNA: TGTGCCATCAGTGAGTCGAGGGAGGGGGCTAACTATGGCTACACCTTC; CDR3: CAISESREGANYGYTF
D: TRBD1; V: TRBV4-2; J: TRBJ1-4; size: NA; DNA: TGTGCCAGCAGCCAGGTACAGGGGCTTGTGGAAAAACTGTTTTTT; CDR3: CASSQVQGLVEKLFF
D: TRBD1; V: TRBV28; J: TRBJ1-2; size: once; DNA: TGTGCCATCGCGACAGGGATGAGCTATGGCTACACCTTC; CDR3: CAIATGMSYGYTF
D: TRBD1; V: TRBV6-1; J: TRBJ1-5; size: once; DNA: TGTGCCAGCAGTGAAGGACGACAGGGGAATCAGCCCCAGCATTTT; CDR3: CASSEGRQGNQPQHF
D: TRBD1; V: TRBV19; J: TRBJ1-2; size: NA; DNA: TGTGCCAGTAGTATGATCCTAGGACAGGGGTCGAGTGGCTACACCTTC; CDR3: CASSMILGQGSSGYTF
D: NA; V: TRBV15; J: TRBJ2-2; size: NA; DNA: TGTGCCACCAGCAGAGATAGAGCCGGGGAGCTGTTTTTT; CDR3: CATSRDRAGELFF
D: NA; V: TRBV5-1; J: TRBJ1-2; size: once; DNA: TGCGCCAGCACGCGGGAGCGGAACTATGGCTACACCTTC; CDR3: CASTRERNYGYTF
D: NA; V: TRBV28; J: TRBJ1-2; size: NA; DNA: TGTGCCAGCCTATCCCGACAGGTGGAGGGCTACACCTTC; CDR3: CASLSRQVEGYTF
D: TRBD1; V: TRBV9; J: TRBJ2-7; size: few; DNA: TGTGCCAGCAGCAAAGGGACAGGCGAGCAGTACTTC; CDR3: CASSKGTGEQYF
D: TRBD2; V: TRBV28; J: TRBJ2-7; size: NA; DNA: TGTGCCAGCAGTTTTGGGGGGGGGAGCTCCTACGAGCAGTACTTC; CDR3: CASSFGGGSSYEQYF
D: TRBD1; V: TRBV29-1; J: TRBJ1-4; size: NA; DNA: TGCAGCGTCGAGGGGACAGGGACTAATGAAAAACTGTTTTTT; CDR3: CSVEGTGTNEKLFF
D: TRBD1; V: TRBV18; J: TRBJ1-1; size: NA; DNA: TGTGCCAGCTCACCAGATAGGACAGGGGGCCGAGGTGAAGCTTTCTTT; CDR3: CASSPDRTGGRGEAFF
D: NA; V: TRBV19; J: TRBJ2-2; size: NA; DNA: TGTGCCAGTAGTATAGTCGGGGGATCTGACACCGGGGAGCTGTTTTTT; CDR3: CASSIVGGSDTGELFF
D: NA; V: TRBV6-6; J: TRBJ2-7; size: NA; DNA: TGTGCCAGCAGTTATACGGGACAATGGCCCGAGCAGTACTTC; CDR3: CASSYTGQWPEQYF
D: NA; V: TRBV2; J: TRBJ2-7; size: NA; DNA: TGTGCCAGCAGTGAAAGGGGTTTACTTCCTTGGGAGCAGTACTTC; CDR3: CASSERGLLPWEQYF
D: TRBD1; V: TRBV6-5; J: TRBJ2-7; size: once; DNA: TGTGCCAGCAGGAGACAGGGTGTCACCTACGAGCAGTACTTC; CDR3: CASRRQGVTYEQYF
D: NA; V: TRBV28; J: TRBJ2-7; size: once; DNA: TGTGCCAGCAACATCTGGGCGGCAGGGGCTGGCGAGCAGTACTTC; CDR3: CASNIWAAGAGEQYF
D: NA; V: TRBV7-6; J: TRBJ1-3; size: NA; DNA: TGTGCCACCGCGTCGGGGGGCGTTGATTTT; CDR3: CATASGGVDF
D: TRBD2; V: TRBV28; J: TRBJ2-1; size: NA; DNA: TGTGCCAGCAGGGGACTAGCGAGACAAAATGAGCAGTTCTTC; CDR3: CASRGLARQNEQFF
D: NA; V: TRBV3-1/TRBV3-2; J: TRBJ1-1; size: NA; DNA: TGTGCCAGCAGCCATGGACAGAGGAACACTGAAGCTTTCTTT; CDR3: CASSHGQRNTEAFF
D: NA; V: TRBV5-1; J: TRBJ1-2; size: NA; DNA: TGCGCCAGCAGCTTGTATCCAGGGGCGGAGAGCTATGGCTACACCTTC; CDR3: CASSLYPGAESYGYTF
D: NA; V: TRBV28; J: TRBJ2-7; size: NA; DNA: TGTGCCAGCGAAGGGGTGGGCTACGAGCAGTACTTC; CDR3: CASEGVGYEQYF
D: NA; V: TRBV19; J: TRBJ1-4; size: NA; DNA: TGTGCCAGTACGGGGGGCGCGAGGGGAGTCGATGAAAAACTGTTTTTT; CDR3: CASTGGARGVDEKLFF
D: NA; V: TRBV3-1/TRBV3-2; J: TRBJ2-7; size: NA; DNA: TGTGCCAGCAGCCAAGCGGGTGGTTTCGGCGAGCAGTACTTC; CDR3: CASSQAGGFGEQYF